Below are 4 T cell receptor beta chains sequenced from a single sample in a study of T cells in Graves' hyperthyroidism and ophthalmopathy. RNA transcripts yielded amplified TCR beta CDR3 regions. A set of HTBI primers served as the primers for a first-round RT-PCR of the TCR CDR3. One entry per CDR3 protein results from TCRdb running MiXCR on the multiplex PCR reads. The sample includes 300,000 to 400,000 distinct CDR3 sequences, 13% of them seen just once. What was sequenced was blood. Receptor source: a woman younger than 30 with Graves' hyperthyroidism.

The rearrangement links TRBV6-1 to TRBJ2-3, with 10 bases matching TRBD2. CDR1 is MNHNS and CDR2 is SASEGT in the germline V gene. The J segment lost 0 bases and the V segment lost 10 bases, leaving 10 bases of the junction unmatched. CDR3 length equals 16 residues. This CDR3 is CATTSLAGASTDTQYF. CDR3 DNA sequence: TGTGCCACCACGTCCCTAGCGGGGGCCAGCACAGATACGCAGTATTTT.

This clonotype was detected only a few times. The gene calls are TRBV9 and TRBJ1-6; TRBD1 is a possible D gene (6 bases). V lost 0 bases to trimming and J lost 9 bases, with 16 bases between them. CDR1 and CDR2 from the germline V gene are SGDLS and YYNGEE. The CDR3 is made up of 16 amino acids. The CDR3 here is CASSVGPGALGSPLHF. Written as DNA, the CDR3 is TGTGCCAGCAGCGTAGGTCCAGGGGCGTTGGGTTCACCCCTCCACTTT. Based on the CDR3 plus reference TRBV9 and TRBJ1-6, the full variable domain is DSGVTQTPKHLITATGQRVTLRCSPRSGDLSVYWYQQSLDQGLQFLIQYYNGEERAKGNILERFSAQQFPDLHSELNLSSLELGDSALYFCASSVGPGALGSPLHFGNGTRLTVT.

In its sample, this clonotype was seen many times. The chain is built from TRBV10-3 and TRBJ2-6; 9 nucleotides agree with TRBD2. Germline values: CDR1 ENHRY, CDR2 SYGVKD. This CDR3 spans 17 amino acids. The J segment lost 0 bases and the V segment lost 5 bases, leaving 5 bases of the junction unmatched. The CDR3 here is CAISSGLAFSGANVLTF. As DNA, the CDR3 is TGTGCCATCAGTTCGGGACTAGCCTTCTCTGGGGCCAACGTCCTGACTTTC.

This clonotype has at least ten counts. This chain connects TRBV28 to TRBJ1-1; unclear D gene. The CDR3 has 15 amino acids. From germline, CDR1 is MDHEN and CDR2 SYDVKM. V dropped 7 bases and J dropped 2 bases, with 17 bases sitting between them. The CDR3 coding sequence is TGTGCCAGCACCCTTTATGCATTCCTTAACACTGAAGCTTTCTTT. Amino acid sequence: CASTLYAFLNTEAFF.